This is a list of T cell receptor beta chains from one sample in a study of T cell changes during pregnancy in multiple sclerosis. Profiled with immunoSEQ multiplex PCR; TCRdb holds only in-frame clones, not every one. The sample holds 45,000 to 60,000 clones; roughly 92% are singletons and the top ten take approximately 0.61%. The source was CD4+ T cells from peripheral blood mononuclear cells, collected in the third trimester of pregnancy. The receptors here all came from a female donor with multiple sclerosis, enrolled in a pregnancy study. Both conserved end residues are part of each CDR3. A D gene is named only where the DNA matches it firmly. Only part of the rows carry a size: once, few, many, or a class if the clone is expanded.

v_gene	abundance	d_gene	j_gene	CDR3aa	CDR3nt
TRBV28	once	.	TRBJ1-5	CASNRGRSPQHF	TGTGCCAGCAATCGGGGTAGATCGCCCCAGCATTTT
TRBV27	.	TRBD1	TRBJ1-5	CASSSRQGRNQPQHF	TGTGCCAGCAGTTCCAGACAGGGACGGAATCAGCCCCAGCATTTT
TRBV5-4	.	.	TRBJ1-2	CASSLAGLSKEANYGYTF	TGTGCCAGCAGCTTGGCCGGTTTGTCGAAGGAGGCTAACTATGGCTACACCTTC
TRBV19	few	.	TRBJ1-1	CASSLGEGMNTEAFF	TGTGCCAGTAGCCTCGGTGAGGGCATGAACACTGAAGCTTTCTTT
TRBV5-1	.	TRBD2	TRBJ2-7	CASSSGLFFGYEQYF	TGCGCCAGCAGCTCGGGACTATTTTTTGGGTACGAGCAGTACTTC
TRBV19	.	TRBD2	TRBJ2-3	CASSIRTSGTSTDTQYF	TGTGCCAGTAGTATACGGACTAGCGGAACTAGCACAGATACGCAGTATTTT
TRBV15	.	.	TRBJ1-5	CATSRGGGYQPQHF	TGTGCCACCAGCAGAGGGGGGGGTTATCAGCCCCAGCATTTT
TRBV5-1	.	TRBD1	TRBJ1-4	CASGTGTVNEKLFF	TGCGCCAGCGGGACCGGGACAGTGAATGAAAAACTGTTTTTT
TRBV5-4	.	TRBD1	TRBJ1-1	CASSPGQGAGEAFF	TGTGCCAGCAGCCCCGGACAGGGGGCGGGTGAAGCTTTCTTT
TRBV14	.	.	TRBJ2-7	CASSQGASVSYEQYF	TGTGCCAGCAGCCAAGGGGCTAGCGTTTCCTACGAGCAGTACTTC
TRBV5-6	.	TRBD2	TRBJ2-5	CASSRGAGGWETQYF	TGTGCCAGCAGCCGAGGAGCGGGAGGGTGGGAGACCCAGTACTTC
TRBV19	.	.	TRBJ2-1	CASSSRRDISSYNEQFF	TGTGCCAGTAGTTCGCGCCGGGACATAAGCTCCTACAATGAGCAGTTCTTC
TRBV5-1	once	.	TRBJ1-2	CASSFYYPGTSQNYGYTF	TGCGCCAGCAGCTTCTATTACCCCGGGACTTCCCAAAACTATGGCTACACCTTC
TRBV6-1	.	.	TRBJ2-3	CASEMDYLQYF	TGTGCCAGCGAGATGGACTACCTGCAGTATTTT
TRBV27	.	.	TRBJ2-1	CASRTLAGSNEQFF	TGTGCCAGCAGAACCCTTGCGGGGAGCAATGAGCAGTTCTTC
TRBV30	.	.	TRBJ1-1	CAWRADKNTEAFF	TGTGCCTGGAGGGCAGACAAGAACACTGAAGCTTTCTTT
TRBV27	.	.	TRBJ2-6	CASRPLGSGANVLTF	TGTGCCAGCAGGCCTCTCGGCTCTGGGGCCAACGTCCTGACTTTC
TRBV5-1	.	.	TRBJ2-6	CASSLDAGVSSGANVLTF	TGCGCCAGCAGCTTGGACGCAGGGGTGAGCTCTGGGGCCAACGTCCTGACTTTC
TRBV5-1	.	TRBD1	TRBJ1-1	CASSPSTGTGYVNTEAFF	TGCGCCAGCAGCCCCAGCACCGGGACAGGGTACGTGAACACTGAAGCTTTCTTT
TRBV30	.	TRBD2	TRBJ2-4	CAPAASGRARDIQYF	TGTGCCCCCGCGGCTAGCGGGAGGGCTCGGGACATTCAGTACTTC
TRBV30	.	.	TRBJ2-1	CAWSFGVSGANEQFF	TGTGCCTGGAGTTTCGGCGTTAGCGGTGCCAATGAGCAGTTCTTC
TRBV5-1	.	.	TRBJ2-3	CASSLRFSTDTQYF	TGCGCCAGCAGCTTGCGGTTTAGCACAGATACGCAGTATTTT
TRBV6-1	.	TRBD2	TRBJ2-3	CASSVLTSGLTDTQYF	TGTGCCAGCAGTGTCCTGACTAGCGGGCTGACAGATACGCAGTATTTT
TRBV27	.	TRBD2	TRBJ2-1	CATSGLAGGSDNEQFF	TGTGCCACCTCGGGACTAGCGGGAGGATCCGACAATGAGCAGTTCTTC
TRBV16	many	TRBD1	TRBJ1-1	CASSRQGLLSNTEAFF	TGTGCCAGCAGCCGACAGGGTCTATTGTCGAACACTGAAGCTTTCTTT
TRBV5-5	.	.	TRBJ2-5	CASSLGLMAQETQYF	TGTGCCAGCAGCTTGGGGTTGATGGCCCAAGAGACCCAGTACTTC
TRBV4-2	.	.	TRBJ1-1	CASSQTGLGFDTEAFF	TGTGCCAGCAGCCAAACGGGGTTGGGGTTCGACACTGAAGCTTTCTTT
TRBV30	.	TRBD1	TRBJ1-4	CAWSGDSQNEKLFF	TGTGCCTGGAGTGGGGACAGCCAGAATGAAAAACTGTTTTTT
TRBV5-4	once	TRBD1	TRBJ2-5	CASSRDRGSQETQYF	TGTGCCAGCAGTCGGGACAGGGGGTCCCAAGAGACCCAGTACTTC
TRBV6-4	.	TRBD2	TRBJ2-1	CASSPTSGGRDEQFF	TGTGCCAGCAGTCCAACTAGCGGGGGGCGGGATGAGCAGTTCTTC
TRBV27	.	.	TRBJ2-1	CASRSGSYNEQFF	TGTGCCAGCAGGTCCGGGTCTTACAATGAGCAGTTCTTC
TRBV4-1	.	.	TRBJ1-2	CASSQQTGIWGYTF	TGCGCCAGCAGCCAACAGACAGGAATATGGGGCTACACCTTC